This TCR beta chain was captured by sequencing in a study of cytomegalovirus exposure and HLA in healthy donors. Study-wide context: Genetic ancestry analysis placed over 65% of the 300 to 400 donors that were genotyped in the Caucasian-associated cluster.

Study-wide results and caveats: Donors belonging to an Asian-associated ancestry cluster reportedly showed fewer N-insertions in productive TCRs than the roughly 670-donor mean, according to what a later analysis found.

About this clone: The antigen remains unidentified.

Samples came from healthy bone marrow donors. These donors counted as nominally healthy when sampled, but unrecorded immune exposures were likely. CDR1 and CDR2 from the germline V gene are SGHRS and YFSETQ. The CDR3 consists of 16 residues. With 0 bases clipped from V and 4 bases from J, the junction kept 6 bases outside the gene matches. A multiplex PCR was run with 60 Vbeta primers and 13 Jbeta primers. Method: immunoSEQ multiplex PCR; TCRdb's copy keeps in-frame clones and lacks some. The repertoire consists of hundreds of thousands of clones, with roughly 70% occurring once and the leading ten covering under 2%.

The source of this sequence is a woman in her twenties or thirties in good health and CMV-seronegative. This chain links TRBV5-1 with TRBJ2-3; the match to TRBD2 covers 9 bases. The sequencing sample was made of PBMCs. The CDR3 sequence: CASSLVAGGPSDTQYF. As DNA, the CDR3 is TGCGCCAGCAGCTTGGTGGCGGGAGGGCCGTCAGATACGCAGTATTTT.